Detailed here is one T cell receptor beta chain. These data are taken from a study of blood T cell repertoires in COVID-19. Study details: T cells, B-cell-depleted T cells, or PBMCs provided the cDNA or gDNA that served as material.

Source study methods: Amplified reference gene primers provided the basis for estimating nucleated cell counts. Assay: immunoSEQ multiplex PCR; the TCRdb copy retains only in-frame clones and omits some. V and J calls and clone size follow that table, whereas D and trimming were derived from the DNA. The sample has about 70,000 clones, around 87% seen once; the top ten hold 9% to 15%. This CDR3 comprises 11 residues. CDR1 is SGHTA and CDR2 is FQGNSA in the germline V gene. The V end was cut by 6 bases, the J end by 7 bases, with 9 bases between. Sequenced: peripheral blood. The chain carries TRBV7-2 and TRBJ1-1, with D perhaps TRBD1 (5 bases). This receptor was identified in a human donor in a cohort sampled during active COVID-19. The CDR3 reads CASRPGVEAFF. The CDR3 bases are TGTGCCAGCAGACCGGGGGTTGAAGCTTTCTTT.